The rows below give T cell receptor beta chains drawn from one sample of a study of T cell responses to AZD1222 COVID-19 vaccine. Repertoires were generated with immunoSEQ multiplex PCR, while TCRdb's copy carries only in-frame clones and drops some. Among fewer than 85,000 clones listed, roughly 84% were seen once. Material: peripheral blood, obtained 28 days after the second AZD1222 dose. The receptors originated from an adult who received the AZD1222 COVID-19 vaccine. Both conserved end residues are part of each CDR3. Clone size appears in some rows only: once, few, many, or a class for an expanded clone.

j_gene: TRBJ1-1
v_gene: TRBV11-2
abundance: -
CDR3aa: CASSLDGENTEAFF

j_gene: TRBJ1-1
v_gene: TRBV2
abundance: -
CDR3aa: CASEGARVNTEAFF

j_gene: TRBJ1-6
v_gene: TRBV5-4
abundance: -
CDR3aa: CASSLRVGNSPLHF

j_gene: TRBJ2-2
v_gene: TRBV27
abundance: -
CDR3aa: CASRRGTGMAGELFF

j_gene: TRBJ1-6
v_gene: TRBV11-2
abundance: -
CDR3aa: CASRRNRGNSPLHF

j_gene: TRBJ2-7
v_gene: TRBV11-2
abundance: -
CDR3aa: CASSLDRDREQYF

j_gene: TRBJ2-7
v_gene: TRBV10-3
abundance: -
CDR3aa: CAIGAQGALGEQYF

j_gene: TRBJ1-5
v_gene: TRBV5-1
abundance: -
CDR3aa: CASREGTDYQPQHF

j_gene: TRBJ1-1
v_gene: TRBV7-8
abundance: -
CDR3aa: CASSLGTGGKAFF

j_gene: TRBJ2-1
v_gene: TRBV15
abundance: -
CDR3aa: CATSRDRGGVSDEQFF

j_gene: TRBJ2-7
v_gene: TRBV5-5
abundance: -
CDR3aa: CASSYRGGGVTYEQYF

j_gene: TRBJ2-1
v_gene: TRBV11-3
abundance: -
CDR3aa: CASSLGPPGEQFF

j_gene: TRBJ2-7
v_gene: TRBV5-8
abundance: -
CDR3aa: CASSWGTENSYEQYF

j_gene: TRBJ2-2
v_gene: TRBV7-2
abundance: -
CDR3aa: CASSIGTVFGELFF

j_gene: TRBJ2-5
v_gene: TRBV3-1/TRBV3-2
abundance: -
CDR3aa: CASSRRSSGGGETQYF

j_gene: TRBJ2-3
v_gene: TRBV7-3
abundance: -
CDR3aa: CASSWGSAGTDTQYF

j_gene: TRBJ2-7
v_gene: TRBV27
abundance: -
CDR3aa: CAAGTSASYEQYF

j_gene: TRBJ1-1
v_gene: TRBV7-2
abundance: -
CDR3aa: CASSLRANTEAFF

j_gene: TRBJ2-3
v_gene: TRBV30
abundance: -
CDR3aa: CAWDTSGTVGDTQYF

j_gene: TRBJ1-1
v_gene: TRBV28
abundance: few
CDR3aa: CASRKQGNTEAFF

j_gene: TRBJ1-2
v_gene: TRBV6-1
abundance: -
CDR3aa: CASSDNYRSGYTF

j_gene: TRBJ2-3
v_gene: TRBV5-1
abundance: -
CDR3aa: CASSPWGSSDTQYF

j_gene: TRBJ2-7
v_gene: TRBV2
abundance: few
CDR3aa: CASSESPDRYEQYF

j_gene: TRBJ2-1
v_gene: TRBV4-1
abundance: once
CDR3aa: CASSQYLSGGYNEQFF

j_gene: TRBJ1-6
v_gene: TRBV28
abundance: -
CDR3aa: CASSLIGGALLSYNSPLHF

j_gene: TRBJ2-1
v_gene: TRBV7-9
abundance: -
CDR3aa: CASSFANEQFF

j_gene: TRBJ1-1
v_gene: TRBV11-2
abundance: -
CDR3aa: CASSHAGVNTEAFF

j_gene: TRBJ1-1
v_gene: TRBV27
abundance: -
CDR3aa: CASSLRDRVGTEAFF

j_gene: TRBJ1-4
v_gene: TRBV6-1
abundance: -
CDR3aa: CASSDGTRTADNEKLFF

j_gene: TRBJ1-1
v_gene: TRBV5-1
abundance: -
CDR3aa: CASNTGTGNTEAFF

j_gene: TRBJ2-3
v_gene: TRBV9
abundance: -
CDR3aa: CASSVALDTQYF

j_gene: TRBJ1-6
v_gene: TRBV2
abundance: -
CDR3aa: CASKIRDSPLHF

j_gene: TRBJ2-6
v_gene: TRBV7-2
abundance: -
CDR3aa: CASSPTGGVAGANVLTF

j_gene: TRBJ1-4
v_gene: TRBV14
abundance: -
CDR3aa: CASSLDRGANEKLFF

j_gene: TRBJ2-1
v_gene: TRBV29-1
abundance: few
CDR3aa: CSVVIGVRGGREQFF

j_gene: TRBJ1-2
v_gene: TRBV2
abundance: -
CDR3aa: CASSLDRNYGYTF

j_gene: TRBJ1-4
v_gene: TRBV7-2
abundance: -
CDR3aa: CASSPRDRSEKLFF

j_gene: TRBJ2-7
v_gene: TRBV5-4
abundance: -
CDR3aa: CASSYLPFSYEQYF

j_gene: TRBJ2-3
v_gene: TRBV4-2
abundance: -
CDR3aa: CASGMTSGGSDTQYF

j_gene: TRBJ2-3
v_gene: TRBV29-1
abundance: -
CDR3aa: CSVEEGGTDTQYF

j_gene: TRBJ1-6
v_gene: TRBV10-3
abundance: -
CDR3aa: CAISKTGNEGSPLHF

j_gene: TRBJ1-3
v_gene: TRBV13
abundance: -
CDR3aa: CASSLFSRGGWGNTIYF

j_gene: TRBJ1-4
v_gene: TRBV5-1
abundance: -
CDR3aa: CASRSSTNEKLFF

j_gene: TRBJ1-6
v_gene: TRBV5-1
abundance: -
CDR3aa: CASSSGTPRAGGLSPLHF

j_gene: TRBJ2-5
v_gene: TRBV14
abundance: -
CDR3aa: CASSPLSLAGQETQYF